The clone carrying this T cell receptor (beta chain) was counted only a few times. In the original workflow: Amplified reference gene primers provided the basis for estimating nucleated cell counts. The protocol was immunoSEQ multiplex PCR, while the TCRdb copy is restricted to in-frame clones and leaves out a portion. The V and J calls and clone size were taken over from that table, and D and trimming were inferred from the DNA. This sample has hundreds of thousands of clones, with around 80% found just once. This record belongs to a study of blood T cell repertoires in COVID-19. Overall study: There were acute and convalescent COVID-19 samples, and they came from the United States, Italy and Spain. The analysed material was cDNA or gDNA that came from T cells, B-cell-depleted T cells, or PBMCs.

The CDR3 covers 14 residues. V shed 5 bases and J shed 5 bases, with 16 bases lying between them. Germline V lookup: CDR1 SEHNR, CDR2 FQNEAQ (reference sequence). The chain joins TRBV7-9 to TRBJ2-7, with unresolved D. This TCR came from a man aged 35-49 years with acute or convalescent COVID-19. The sequenced sample was peripheral blood. The CDR3 region is CASSPPRPYDEQYF. The CDR3 DNA sequence: TGTGCCAGCAGCCCACCACGTCCCTACGACGAGCAGTACTTC.